This record covers a single T cell receptor beta chain. The data originate from a study of blood T cell repertoires in COVID-19. About the research overall: Sample material is recorded as cDNA or gDNA derived from T cells, B-cell-depleted T cells, or PBMCs.

Trimming took 4 bases from V and 5 from J; bases not matched to a gene: 8. Germline loops: CDR1 MDHEN, CDR2 SYDVKM. The CDR3 sequence is 14 residues long. Original data processing: Reference gene primer amplification gave nucleated cell count estimates. Method: immunoSEQ multiplex PCR; TCRdb's copy keeps in-frame clones and lacks some. The V and J calls and the clone size are those of that table, but D and trimming were determined from the DNA. The table includes 100,000 to 150,000 clones, about four fifths detected once. Input material: peripheral blood. The genes are TRBV28 and TRBJ2-7, with TRBD1 matching over 7 bases. This clonotype was sampled from a man aged 40-55 years with active or convalescent COVID-19. CDR3 in DNA: TGTGCCAGCAGTTCTCCCGACAGGGTCCACGAGCAGTACTTC. Amino acid sequence: CASSSPDRVHEQYF.